This entry lists 15 T cell receptor beta chains sequenced from one sample in a study of T cell responses to AZD1222 COVID-19 vaccine (dated by TCRdb to about 2021). The library was produced with the immunoSEQ multiplex PCR assay. In TCRdb, the immuneACCESS table is reduced to in-frame sequences with V and J assigned. These tables do not hold every clone; where another copy was compared, an unresolved V gene accounts for under half, and the others remain unexplained. The sample profile shows 100,000 to 110,000 clones; approximately 87% of them were found once. The top ten clones comprise less than 20% of the sample. In light of the paper, this sample's time point label describes: baseline before first vaccination. Sequenced here: peripheral blood, sampled on day 0 of AZD1222 vaccination. These receptors all come from an adult in good health.

The chain is built from TRBV5-1 and TRBJ2-1; D perhaps matches TRBD1 (5 bases). V was trimmed by 3 bases and J by 7 bases, leaving 8 bases between them. The germline V gene encodes CDR1 SGHRS and CDR2 YFSETQ. This CDR3 has 12 residues. CDR3 residues: CASSSTGNEQFF. DNA for the CDR3: TGCGCCAGCAGCTCCACAGGTAATGAGCAGTTCTTC.

V gene TRBV6-2 or TRBV6-3 combines with J gene TRBJ1-1; maybe TRBD1 (6 bases). Germline V gives CDR1 MNHEY, CDR2 SVGEGT. The CDR3 is 12 amino acids. The V end lost 5 bases, the J end lost 5 bases, and 9 bases lay between the germline ends. CDR3 DNA sequence: TGTGCCAGCAGTCACCAGGGGACTGAAGCTTTCTTT. Encoded protein: CASSHQGTEAFF.

The rearrangement links TRBV9 to TRBJ2-3; TRBD1 aligns across 10 bases. This CDR3 spans 15 amino acids. CDR1 is SGDLS, CDR2 YYNGEE, per germline. Trimming at V came to 4 bases and at J to 4 bases, leaving 6 bases not matched to a gene. CDR3 sequence: CASSISGTGADTQYF. CDR3 DNA: TGTGCCAGCAGCATTTCCGGGACAGGGGCAGATACGCAGTATTTT.

The V call is TRBV6-5, the J call TRBJ2-7; a possible D gene is TRBD2 (5 bases). The germline CDR1 and CDR2 sequences are MNHEY and SVGAGI. The V and J ends lost 7 bases and 6 bases respectively, with 13 bases between them. The CDR3 loop spans 12 amino acids. In DNA form, the CDR3 reads TGTGCCAGCAAAGCCGGCAGCGGCGAGCAGTACTTC. Translating it yields CASKAGSGEQYF.

The chain couples TRBV4-1 to TRBJ1-2, with D possibly matching TRBD1 (6 bases). Looked up from germline, CDR1 is MGHRA and CDR2 is YSYEKL. This CDR3 spans 13 amino acids. The germline V and J ends were trimmed by 3 bases and 3 bases, with 8 bases remaining between them. The CDR3 DNA sequence: TGCGCCAGCAGCCACAGACAGGACTATGGCTACACCTTC. Protein product: CASSHRQDYGYTF.

The chain uses TRBV10-3 and TRBJ1-2, with D uncertain. V lost 0 bases and J 1 base, leaving 9 bases between the germline ends. Germline V gene lookup returns CDR1 ENHRY and CDR2 SYGVKD. The CDR3 spans 15 residues. The CDR3 DNA sequence: TGTGCCATCAGTGAGTCGGGGTGGGATAACTATGGCTACACCTTC. Its protein product is CAISESGWDNYGYTF.

The chain recombines TRBV5-3 with TRBJ2-3; 8 nucleotides match TRBD2. TRBV5-3 is given ORF status, its function remaining uncertain. The CDR3 spans 16 residues. V lost 4 bases to trimming and J lost 4 bases; unmatched junction nucleotides: 11. CDR3 region: CARSTLAGGAADTQYF. Written as DNA, the CDR3 is TGTGCCAGAAGCACCCTAGCCGGGGGGGCCGCAGATACGCAGTATTTT.

The chain has TRBV10-2 and TRBJ1-1, with 7 bases aligning to TRBD1. From germline, CDR1 is WSHSY and CDR2 SAAADI. CDR3 length: 13 amino acids. Trimming took 6 bases from V and 0 from J; bases not matched to a gene: 1. In DNA, the CDR3 is TGCGCCAGCAGGGGGACAGTGAACACTGAAGCTTTCTTT. It translates to CASRGTVNTEAFF.

V and J are TRBV12-5 and TRBJ2-2; no firm D call. With 2 bases removed from V and 4 bases from J, the gap between germline ends came to 17 bases. Looked up from germline, CDR1 is LGHNT and CDR2 is FRNRAP. The CDR3 is made up of 17 amino acids. CDR3 amino acids: CASGLTGSDLVTGELFF. The CDR3 DNA reads as TGTGCTAGTGGTTTGACCGGCAGCGATCTTGTCACCGGGGAGCTGTTTTTT. Full variable domain (missing parts from reference TRBV12-5 and TRBJ2-2): DARVTQTPRHKVTEMGQEVTMRCQPILGHNTVFWYRQTMMQGLELLAYFRNRAPLDDSGMPKDRFSAEMPDATLATLKIQPSEPRDSAVYFCASGLTGSDLVTGELFFGEGSRLTVL.

The J gene is TRBJ1-2, the V gene TRBV5-6, with a tentative D call TRBD1 (5 bases). V was clipped by 4 bases and J by 0 bases, with 16 bases between them. The germline V gene has CDR1 SGHDT and CDR2 YYEEEE. The CDR3 spans 16 residues. CDR3 region: CASSASGTGTNYGYTF. In DNA, the CDR3 is TGTGCCAGCAGCGCCTCCGGGACTGGGACTAACTATGGCTACACCTTC.

The CDR3 region has the DNA TGTGCCAGTAGCCTCCTGGCCGGGACAGGGTCCGCGGATGGCTACACCTTC. Its protein is CASSLLAGTGSADGYTF. The chain recombines TRBV19 with TRBJ1-2, with 9 bases lining up with TRBD1. Germline CDR1 reads LNHDA; CDR2 reads SQIVND (reference sequence). The CDR3 is made up of 17 amino acids. V lost 6 bases to trimming and J lost 6 bases; unmatched junction nucleotides: 17.

V gene TRBV7-2 combines with J gene TRBJ1-1; 10 nucleotides line up with TRBD1. CDR3 size: 13 residues. V lost 6 bases and J lost 4; bases outside the gene matches: 2. The germline V gene encodes CDR1 SGHTA and CDR2 FQGNSA. The CDR3 nucleotides are TGTGCCAGCAGGACAGGGGGCGGCACTGAAGCTTTCTTT. Translation gives CASRTGGGTEAFF.

The chain is built from TRBV7-2 and TRBJ2-5; 11 bases match TRBD1. Trimming cost V 2 bases and J 5 bases; bases outside gene matches: 13. The CDR3 extends over 18 amino acids. Germline V gene data show CDR1 as SGHTA and CDR2 as FQGNSA. CDR3 protein: CASSLLESGQGAWETQYF. The CDR3 DNA sequence: TGTGCCAGCAGCTTACTTGAGAGCGGACAGGGGGCGTGGGAGACCCAGTACTTC.

The chain combines TRBV3-1 (or the pseudogene TRBV3-2) with TRBJ2-5, with TRBD1 as a possible D gene (5 bases). CDR1 is LGHDT, CDR2 YNNKEL, per germline (reference sequence). This CDR3 is built from 16 residues. The V gene lost 0 bases and the J gene lost 5 bases, with 16 bases spanning the gap. The CDR3 DNA reads TGTGCCAGCAGCCAAGACCCTAGTTCAGGGTTCGAGACCCAGTACTTC. Translation: CASSQDPSSGFETQYF.

V usage is TRBV25-1 and J usage is TRBJ2-2, with TRBD1 matching 8 bases. The germline V gene encodes CDR1 MGHDK and CDR2 SYGVNS. The CDR3 has 14 residues. V gave up 5 bases and J gave up 5 bases; unmatched junction bases: 4. As DNA, the CDR3 is TGTGCCAGCAGTTCAGGGGGCGATACCGGGGAGCTGTTTTTT. Amino acids: CASSSGGDTGELFF.